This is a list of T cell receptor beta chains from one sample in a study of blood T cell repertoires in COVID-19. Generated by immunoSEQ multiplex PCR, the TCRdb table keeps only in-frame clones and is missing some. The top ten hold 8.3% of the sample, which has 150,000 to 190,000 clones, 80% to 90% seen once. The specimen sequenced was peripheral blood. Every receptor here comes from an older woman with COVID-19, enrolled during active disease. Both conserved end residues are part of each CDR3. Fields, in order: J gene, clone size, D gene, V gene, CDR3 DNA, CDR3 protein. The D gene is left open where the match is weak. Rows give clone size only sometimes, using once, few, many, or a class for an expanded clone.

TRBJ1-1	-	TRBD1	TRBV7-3	TGTGCCAGCAGCAGGCGACAGGGGAGGACTGAAGCTTTCTTT	CASSRRQGRTEAFF
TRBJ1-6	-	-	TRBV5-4	TGTGCCAGCAGCTCCGAGGGGGGGGGCCTATATAATTCACCCCTCCACTTT	CASSSEGGGLYNSPLHF
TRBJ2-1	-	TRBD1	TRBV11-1	TGTGCCAGCAGCTTTAACAGGGGGGCCAACAAGTTCTTC	CASSFNRGANKFF
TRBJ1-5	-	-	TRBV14	TGTGCCAGCAGCCAATACAGGAATCAGCCCCAGCATTTT	CASSQYRNQPQHF
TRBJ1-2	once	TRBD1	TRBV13	TGTGCCAGCAGCTATAGGACAGGGTCACATGGCTACACCTTC	CASSYRTGSHGYTF
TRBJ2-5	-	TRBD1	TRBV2	TGTGCCAGCAGCGACAGGGGACTCGCCCAAGAGACCCAGTACTTC	CASSDRGLAQETQYF
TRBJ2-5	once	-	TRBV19	TGTGCCAGTAGTATAGTTCGGGGAGAGACCCAGTACTTC	CASSIVRGETQYF
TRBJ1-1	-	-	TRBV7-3	TGTGCCAGCAGCCCAACAGGGAAAAATACGCCGAACACTGAAGCTTTCTTT	CASSPTGKNTPNTEAFF
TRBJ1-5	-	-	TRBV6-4	TGTGCCAGCAGTCTCGACGGGGGTCAGCCCCAGCATTTT	CASSLDGGQPQHF
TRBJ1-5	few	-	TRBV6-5	TGTGCCAGCAATGCGGGGGAAAGTCAGCCCCAGCATTTT	CASNAGESQPQHF
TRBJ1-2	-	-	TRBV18	TGTGCCAGCTCACCCACACAGGGTACGGACTATGGCTACACCTTC	CASSPTQGTDYGYTF